One and the same sample provided the 15 T cell receptor beta chains below, sequenced in a study of blood T cells in healthy people across ages. Through a sample-barcoded 5' primer and a J-beta primer mix, a second PCR was run for roughly 6 to 12 cycles. MiXCR, run by TCRdb on the 5' RACE reads, gives a single entry per CDR3 protein. The table has under 2,000,000 distinct CDR3 sequences, just under 50% seen once. The sample consisted of blood. These receptors were collected from a woman between 40 and 50 years old in good health.

The J gene is TRBJ2-1, the V gene TRBV7-2; D uncertain. The germline V gene encodes CDR1 SGHTA and CDR2 FQGNSA. This CDR3 has 15 amino acids. V lost 1 base, J lost 0 bases, and 7 bases lay in between. The CDR3 DNA reads as TGTGCCAGCAGCTTAGTTCCAGACTCCTACAATGAGCAGTTCTTC. This gives the protein CASSLVPDSYNEQFF.

This clonotype was picked up a small number of times. This rearrangement joins TRBV7-9 to TRBJ2-7; 9 positions match TRBD1. Trimming took 5 bases from V and 4 from J; bases not matched to a gene: 15. CDR3 size: 17 residues. CDR1 is SEHNR and CDR2 is FQNEAQ in the germline V gene (reference sequence). As DNA, the CDR3 is TGTGCCAGCAGCCGCCTGACTAGGGGACAGGGATCGTACGAGCAGTACTTC. Encoded protein: CASSRLTRGQGSYEQYF.

This chain joins TRBV5-1 and TRBJ2-1; no clear D. The CDR3 sequence is 13 residues long. The germline CDR1 and CDR2 sequences are SGHRS and YFSETQ. V lost 0 bases and J lost 7, with 8 bases in between. The CDR3 bases are TGCGCCAGCAGCTTGGCTTGGGCAAATGAGCAGTTCTTC. Amino acids: CASSLAWANEQFF.

The CDR3 sequence is CASNPRGAGGGYGYTF. CDR3 coding DNA: TGTGCCAGCAACCCACGGGGTGCGGGGGGAGGCTATGGCTACACCTTC. V and J are TRBV12-3 or TRBV12-4 and TRBJ1-2, with TRBD1 as a possible D gene (5 bases). Trimming cost V 7 bases and J 4 bases, with 22 bases left between them. CDR3 length: 16 amino acids.

This chain connects TRBV2 to TRBJ1-5; TRBD1 is a possible D gene (5 bases). Germline CDR1 SNHLY, CDR2 FYNNEI. With 1 base removed from V and 5 bases from J, the gap between germline ends came to 15 bases. The CDR3 covers 16 residues. The CDR3 sequence is CASSEGGRRIYQPQHF. The CDR3 coding sequence is TGTGCCAGCAGTGAAGGGGGCAGGCGGATATATCAGCCCCAGCATTTT.

The genes are TRBV27 and TRBJ1-2, with D possibly being TRBD1 (5 bases). V lost 3 bases, J lost 6 bases, and 20 bases lay in between. The germline V gene has CDR1 MNHEY and CDR2 SMNVEV (reference sequence). This CDR3 is 16 amino acids long. The DNA of the CDR3 is TGTGCCAGCAGTTTTAACCCCGGGACCGCCGTGGATGGCTACACCTTC. Residues: CASSFNPGTAVDGYTF.

The rearrangement uses TRBV9 and TRBJ2-5; D perhaps matches TRBD2 (5 bases). Germline CDR1 reads SGDLS; CDR2 reads YYNGEE. V lost 0 bases and J 2 bases, leaving 8 bases between the germline ends. The CDR3 contains 14 residues. CDR3 region: CASSVDPGQETQYF. CDR3 in DNA: TGTGCCAGCAGCGTAGATCCGGGGCAAGAGACCCAGTACTTC.

Details on this clonotype: This may come from a read error, since a much larger clone is one base off. V and J are TRBV5-1 and TRBJ2-5; unclear D gene. The CDR3 extends over 12 amino acids. Germline loops: CDR1 SGHRS, CDR2 YFSETQ. Written as DNA, the CDR3 is TGCGCCAGCAGCTTTCGCGAAGAGATCCAGTACTTC. Translated, it gives CASSFREEIQYF.

This clonotype has just a few counts. This chain uses TRBV6-1 with TRBJ1-1; weak D call: TRBD1 (5 bases). The CDR3 totals 13 residues. The V end was cut by 6 bases, the J end by 4 bases, with 12 bases between. Germline V gene lookup returns CDR1 MNHNS and CDR2 SASEGT. The CDR3 reads CASSARGFTEAFF. DNA for the CDR3: TGTGCCAGCAGCGCACGGGGGTTCACTGAAGCTTTCTTT.

This clonotype was counted only a few times. As DNA, the CDR3 is TGTGCCATTCGACAAGGTCTAGGTGGTGAAAAACTGTTTTTT. Translating gives CAIRQGLGGEKLFF. This chain uses TRBV6-6 with TRBJ1-4; D is undetermined. There are 14 residues in the CDR3. Germline-derived CDR1 and CDR2 are MNHNY and SVGAGI (reference sequence). V lost 10 bases to trimming and J lost 7 bases, with 19 bases between them.

The chain couples TRBV27 to TRBJ2-3, with 7 positions matching TRBD2. J was trimmed by 0 bases and V by 5 bases; bases with no gene match: 14. CDR1 and CDR2 from the germline V gene are MNHEY and SMNVEV (reference sequence). The CDR3 consists of 18 residues. The CDR3: CASSRFVPGGTSTDTQYF. CDR3 coding DNA: TGTGCCAGCAGTCGCTTCGTTCCGGGGGGAACTAGCACAGATACGCAGTATTTT.

This chain joins TRBV15 and TRBJ2-7, with TRBD1 as a possible D gene (6 bases). Germline V gives CDR1 LNHNV, CDR2 YYDKDF (reference sequence). CDR3 size: 14 residues. V shed 0 bases and J shed 3 bases, with 9 bases lying between them. The chain's CDR3 is CATSREPTGYEQYF. The CDR3, as DNA: TGTGCCACCAGCAGAGAACCGACAGGCTACGAGCAGTACTTC.

This chain links TRBV7-3 with TRBJ2-1, with 7 bases matching TRBD2. The J call may be incorrect, as the DNA end agrees better with TRBJ2-7. The CDR3 has 15 amino acids. Germline assignment: CDR1 SGHTA and CDR2 FQGTGA. In DNA form, the CDR3 reads TGTGCCAGCAGCTTTGCGGGGGTGACCTACAATGAGCAGTACTTC. This codes for CASSFAGVTYNEQYF.

The chain uses TRBV5-5 and TRBJ1-2, with D uncertain. Germline loops: CDR1 SGHKS, CDR2 YYEKEE (reference sequence). The germline V and J ends were trimmed by 10 bases and 6 bases, with 22 bases remaining between them. The CDR3 length is 14 residues. The CDR3 coding sequence is TGTGCCTCGGAGCGGGCAGTAGGAACGGATGGCTACACCTTC. Amino acids: CASERAVGTDGYTF.

This chain uses TRBV4-3 with TRBJ2-1, with 11 nucleotides matching TRBD2. The CDR3 covers 17 residues. Germline CDR1 reads LGHNA; CDR2 reads YSLEER. Trimming removed 0 bases from V and 3 bases from J; junction bases left unmatched: 4. In DNA, the CDR3 is TGCGCCAGCAGCCAAGATTGGGGGACTAGCGGCTACAATGAGCAGTTCTTC. Its protein is CASSQDWGTSGYNEQFF.